This T cell receptor (beta chain) was sequenced for a study of identical twins. Via MiXCR, TCRdb re-called the 5' RACE reads, giving one row per CDR3 protein. The sample yields about 480,000 distinct CDR3 sequences, over 12% seen once. Donors uniformly comprised healthy Caucasians. Study-wide findings and caveats: The study reached conclusions through statistical analysis that was cross-sectional, not following the same donors. Excess low generation probability was seen in twin-shared out-of-frame alpha sequences. Memory repertoires lacked the insertion deficit that abundant cord blood beta clonotypes showed.

CDR3 length: 23 amino acids. With regard to this clonotype: As yet, its antigen is unknown.

The same sample was also used in a study of yellow fever vaccine responses in identical twins.

The specimen was CD4+ T cells sorted from blood. The clonotype was recovered from a woman aged 18-29 years in good health. J is TRBJ1-3 and V is TRBV21-1. TRBV21-1 is a pseudogene segment. The CDR3 here is CASSIRSINGTPTFGYSGNTIYF. The CDR3 DNA follows: TGTGCCAGCAGCATTAGGTCCATTAATGGAACCCCGACGTTCGGGTACTCTGGAAACACCATATATTTT.